Listed here is a single TCR beta chain. This entry is derived from a study of shared clonotypes between healthy human individuals. As for the study in general: Per donor, three plates held CD4 naive cells, three held CD4 memory, two held CD8 naive and one held CD8 memory.

A CD45RA+ naive subset and a CD45RA-negative memory subset were split from CD4+ cells. Every subset had its genomic DNA shared out evenly among several immunoSEQ plates. Profiling relied on immunoSEQ multiplex PCR, and the TCRdb table lists in-frame clones only, not all of them. The data contain millions of clones, around 90% of them singletons. CDR1 and CDR2 from the germline V gene are MDHEN and SYDVKM. Trimming shortened V by 7 bases and J by 10 bases, and 20 bases separated the two germline ends. This CDR3 comprises 13 residues. The sequencing input was naive CD4+ T cells sorted from blood. Specified subset: CD45RA+ positively selected. This chain joins TRBV28 and TRBJ2-7, with D perhaps assigned TRBD1 or TRBD2 (5 bases each). This clonotype was sampled from a man between 18 and 35 years old in good health. CDR3 region: CASTPPGRRTQYF. CDR3 bases: TGTGCCAGCACCCCACCGGGACGGAGAACCCAGTACTTC.